This passage covers 24 T cell receptor beta chains from one sample sequenced in a study of PD-L1 blockade in urothelial cancer. Sequenced by immunoSEQ multiplex PCR; TCRdb stores in-frame clones only, minus some. The profile shows more than 95,000 clones, more than 75% of them singletons. Time point indicated: peripheral blood 6 weeks after treatment start. The material sequenced was PBMCs, taken around atezolizumab (anti-PD-L1) treatment. Receptors originate from a man in his fifties with urothelial cancer.

The chain carries TRBV5-1 and TRBJ2-1; 11 bases line up with TRBD2. The V segment lost 3 bases and the J segment 4 bases; nucleotides outside the gene matches: 3. The CDR3 spans 15 residues. Germline V CDR1 and CDR2: SGHRS, YFSETQ. CDR3 region: CASSSGLAGYNEQFF. CDR3 in DNA: TGCGCCAGCAGCTCTGGACTAGCGGGTTACAATGAGCAGTTCTTC. Filled out from reference TRBV5-1 and TRBJ2-1, the complete variable domain reads KAGVTQTPRYLIKTRGQQVTLSCSPISGHRSVSWYQQTPGQGLQFLFEYFSETQRNKGNFPGRFSGRQFSNSRSEMNVSTLELGDSALYLCASSSGLAGYNEQFFGPGTRLTVL.

V gene TRBV28 combines with J gene TRBJ1-3, with a possible D match to TRBD1 (6 bases). Germline V CDR1 and CDR2: MDHEN, SYDVKM. The CDR3 length is 14 residues. Between the trimmed V and J ends, which lost 10 bases and 4 bases, there was a span of 17 bases. DNA of the CDR3: TGTGCCATCTCGGGACAAGCTAGAGGAAACACCATATATTTT. Its translation is CAISGQARGNTIYF.

This chain connects TRBV11-2 to TRBJ2-7, with a possible D match to TRBD1 (6 bases). Germline values: CDR1 SGHAT, CDR2 FQNNGV. The ends were cut back, 0 bases at V and 3 bases at J, with 9 bases in the middle. The CDR3 runs to 14 residues. The CDR3 region has the DNA TGTGCCAGCAGCTTAGACAGGGGTGGCTACGAGCAGTACTTC. This codes for CASSLDRGGYEQYF.

As DNA, the CDR3 is TGTGCCAGCTCACCTGAGAGCACTGAAGCTTTCTTT. This codes for CASSPESTEAFF. This chain joins TRBV18 and TRBJ1-1; D is undetermined. V shed 3 bases and J shed 4 bases, with 6 bases lying between them. Per germline, CDR1 KGHSH and CDR2 LQKENI. CDR3 length: 12 residues.

V and J are TRBV7-3 and TRBJ1-2; weak D call: TRBD1 (6 bases). Germline-derived CDR1 and CDR2 are SGHTA and FQGTGA. The V end was cut by 5 bases, the J end by 4 bases, with 20 bases between. The CDR3 extends over 16 amino acids. CDR3 sequence: CASSPTPVTGSYGYTF. The CDR3 DNA is TGTGCCAGCAGCCCAACCCCCGTTACAGGGAGCTATGGCTACACCTTC. Full variable domain (outside the CDR3, taken from reference TRBV7-3 and TRBJ1-2): GAGVSQTPSNKVTEKGKYVELRCDPISGHTALYWYRQSLGQGPEFLIYFQGTGAADDSGLPNDRFFAVRPEGSVSTLKIQRTERGDSAVYLCASSPTPVTGSYGYTFGSGTRLTVV.

The chain combines TRBV18 with TRBJ1-1, with 8 bases aligning to TRBD1. Germline V lookup: CDR1 KGHSH, CDR2 LQKENI. The trim removed 5 bases at V and 4 bases at J, leaving 9 bases unmatched. The CDR3 runs to 15 residues. CDR3 loop: CASSELDRGSTEAFF. Written as DNA, the CDR3 is TGTGCCAGCTCAGAACTCGACAGGGGTTCCACTGAAGCTTTCTTT.

The V gene is TRBV19, the J gene TRBJ2-5, with D perhaps matching TRBD2 (6 bases). The germline V and J ends were trimmed by 10 bases and 3 bases, with 6 bases remaining between them. The germline CDR1 and CDR2 sequences are LNHDA and SQIVND (reference sequence). The length of the CDR3 is 10 residues. The CDR3 loop is CATGEETQYF. CDR3 coding DNA: TGTGCCACGGGGGAAGAGACCCAGTACTTC.

The genes are TRBV19 and TRBJ2-1; 9 positions agree with TRBD2. The CDR3 has 17 residues. Germline loops: CDR1 LNHDA, CDR2 SQIVND (reference sequence). V was pared by 3 bases and J by 2 bases, with 8 bases of the junction left unmatched. The CDR3 protein is CASSMRSSGKPYNEQFF. The CDR3, as DNA: TGTGCCAGTAGTATGAGGTCTAGCGGGAAGCCCTACAATGAGCAGTTCTTC.

V and J are TRBV9 and TRBJ2-1; maybe TRBD1 (5 bases). V shed 3 bases and J shed 3 bases, with 7 bases lying between them. The CDR3 is 13 residues long. Germline values: CDR1 SGDLS, CDR2 YYNGEE. The CDR3 is CASSEDIYNEQFF. The CDR3 DNA follows: TGTGCCAGCAGCGAGGACATCTACAATGAGCAGTTCTTC.

The chain joins TRBV7-9 to TRBJ1-1; D gene ambiguous. Germline V CDR1 and CDR2: SEHNR, FQNEAQ (reference sequence). The CDR3 runs 13 residues. V was clipped by 2 bases and J by 1 base, with 5 bases between them. The CDR3 DNA is TGTGCCAGCAGCTTACCCCAGAACACTGAAGCTTTCTTT. Its translation is CASSLPQNTEAFF.

The V call is TRBV5-4, the J call TRBJ1-4; TRBD1 matches at 9 bases. The V and J ends lost 3 bases and 10 bases, in that order; junction bases with no gene match: 7. Germline V gene sequence: CDR1 SGHNT, CDR2 YYREEE (reference sequence). The CDR3 length is 14 residues. CDR3 nucleotide sequence: TGTGCCAGCAGCTGGGACAGGGAAAAGGGAAAACTGTTTTTT. This codes for CASSWDREKGKLFF.

The chain carries TRBV28 and TRBJ1-2, with 7 bases matching TRBD1. The ends lost 3 bases at V and 4 bases at J; junction bases unmatched: 2. The V gene's germline CDR1 is MDHEN and CDR2 SYDVKM. The CDR3 extends over 13 amino acids. The CDR3 loop reads CASSLRGPYGYTF. Written as DNA, the CDR3 is TGTGCCAGCAGTTTGAGGGGGCCCTATGGCTACACCTTC.

This rearrangement joins TRBV28 to TRBJ1-2; perhaps TRBD1 as D (5 bases). Trimming removed 4 bases from V and 8 bases from J, with 8 bases in between. CDR3 length equals 11 residues. Germline V gene lookup returns CDR1 MDHEN and CDR2 SYDVKM. CDR3 bases: TGTGCCAGCAGTTCAGGGATCGGCTACACCTTC. Its protein is CASSSGIGYTF.

The rearrangement joins TRBV2 to TRBJ2-1, with TRBD2 matching 7 bases. Germline V lookup: CDR1 SNHLY, CDR2 FYNNEI. The CDR3 is 14 residues long. Losses at the gene ends were 2 bases for V and 9 bases for J; bases not matched to a gene: 7. The CDR3 protein is CASSEIGLAVEQFF. CDR3 coding DNA: TGTGCCAGCAGTGAAATTGGCCTAGCGGTTGAGCAGTTCTTC.

The V and J genes are TRBV6-5 and TRBJ2-7, with no clear D. Germline loops: CDR1 MNHEY, CDR2 SVGAGI. V was clipped by 7 bases and J by 6 bases, with 19 bases between them. This CDR3 is 14 amino acids long. The chain's CDR3 is CASTRDSVSFEQYF. CDR3 nucleotides: TGTGCCAGCACTCGTGACTCCGTATCGTTCGAGCAGTACTTC.

The chain combines TRBV18 with TRBJ1-4; no clear D gene. V was shortened by 1 base and J by 4 bases, with 10 bases between the two germline ends. This CDR3 spans 15 amino acids. The germline CDR1 and CDR2 sequences are KGHSH and LQKENI. CDR3 amino acids: CASSPRAGSNEKLFF. The CDR3 bases are TGTGCCAGCTCACCACGGGCGGGGAGTAATGAAAAACTGTTTTTT.

In DNA form, the CDR3 reads TGTGCCAGCGCACTCCAGGGGATCAGCTCTGGAAACACCATATATTTT. It translates to CASALQGISSGNTIYF. The chain couples TRBV28 to TRBJ1-3, with a tentative D call TRBD1 (6 bases). Germline CDR1 MDHEN, CDR2 SYDVKM. This CDR3 spans 16 amino acids. Between the trimmed V and J ends, which lost 8 bases and 0 bases, there was a span of 17 bases.

The V call is TRBV5-1, the J call TRBJ2-5; D gene uncertain. Germline CDR1 and CDR2: SGHRS and YFSETQ. Trimming pared 4 bases from V and 5 bases from J, leaving 15 bases between. CDR3 length: 14 amino acids. The CDR3, as DNA: TGCGCCAGCAGCCCCGACACGACCCAGGAGACCCAGTACTTC. Protein product: CASSPDTTQETQYF.

The rearrangement uses TRBV5-8 and TRBJ1-4; a possible D gene is TRBD1 (5 bases). Trimming shortened V by 2 bases and J by 1 base, and 9 bases separated the two germline ends. Germline CDR1 is SGHTS and CDR2 is YDEGEE. The CDR3 has 15 amino acids. In DNA form, the CDR3 reads TGTGCCAGCAGCTTCAGGGTTCGAACTAATGAAAAACTGTTTTTT. This encodes CASSFRVRTNEKLFF.

The chain uses TRBV18 and TRBJ2-3, with D possibly TRBD2 on 5 matching bases. The CDR3 runs 15 residues. V lost 5 bases and J 0 bases, leaving 12 bases between the germline ends. Germline assignment: CDR1 KGHSH and CDR2 LQKENI. CDR3 DNA: TGTGCCAGCTCATCCTCGGGAAGGAGCACAGATACGCAGTATTTT. This encodes CASSSSGRSTDTQYF. The full variable domain, completed using reference TRBV18 and TRBJ2-3, is NAGVMQNPRHLVRRRGQEARLRCSPMKGHSHVYWYRQLPEEGLKFMVYLQKENIIDESGMPKERFSAEFPKEGPSILRIQQVVRGDSAAYFCASSSSGRSTDTQYFGPGTRLTVL.

The V gene is TRBV5-6, the J gene TRBJ2-7, with 7 bases lining up with TRBD2. Germline-derived CDR1 and CDR2 are SGHDT and YYEEEE. The trim removed 2 bases at V and 0 bases at J, leaving 2 bases unmatched. This CDR3 has 14 residues. In nucleotides, the CDR3 is TGTGCCAGCAGCTTCGGCGGGAGCTCCTACGAGCAGTACTTC. Translating it yields CASSFGGSSYEQYF.

The V call is TRBV2, the J call TRBJ1-4; perhaps TRBD1 as D (6 bases). Trimming removed 5 bases at V and 8 bases at J, with 21 bases between. Germline values: CDR1 SNHLY, CDR2 FYNNEI. The CDR3 is 16 amino acids. In nucleotides, the CDR3 is TGTGCCAGCAGTCTTGGACAGAAGCCCAGGAGGGAAAAACTGTTTTTT. Its translation is CASSLGQKPRREKLFF.

The V gene is TRBV7-2, the J gene TRBJ2-5, with 7 positions matching TRBD1. CDR1 SGHTA and CDR2 FQGNSA come from the germline V gene. The junction had 13 bases not matched to a gene; V was cut back by 4 bases and J by 2 bases. This CDR3 comprises 17 residues. CDR3 protein: CASSSHLPQTGQETQYF. In DNA, the CDR3 is TGTGCCAGCAGCTCCCATCTCCCACAGACAGGGCAAGAGACCCAGTACTTC.

The table lists this clone with a count of one. This chain connects TRBV4-1 to TRBJ1-4; TRBD1 is a possible D gene (5 bases). Between the trimmed V and J ends, which lost 0 bases and 3 bases, there was a span of 8 bases. The CDR3 has 15 amino acids. CDR1 MGHRA and CDR2 YSYEKL come from the germline V gene. CDR3 protein: CASSQDQGSNEKLFF. Here the CDR3 DNA reads TGCGCCAGCAGCCAAGATCAGGGTTCTAATGAAAAACTGTTTTTT.